Shown below are 21 T cell receptor beta chains from a single sample sequenced in a study of blood T cell repertoires in COVID-19. Assay: immunoSEQ multiplex PCR; the TCRdb copy retains only in-frame clones and omits some. The data contain 350,000 to 450,000 clones, about 85% of them singletons. Sequencing input: peripheral blood. The receptors were sampled from a woman aged 18-35 years with acute or convalescent COVID-19.

The chain carries TRBV28 and TRBJ1-1, with 7 positions matching TRBD1. This CDR3 is 13 amino acids long. Trimming cost V 4 bases and J 8 bases; bases outside gene matches: 7. Per germline, CDR1 MDHEN and CDR2 SYDVKM. The CDR3 nucleotides read TGTGCCAGCAGTTCGGGCGGGACAGAAGAAGCTTTCTTT. It encodes CASSSGGTEEAFF.

To note about this clone: The same CDR3 also results from other DNA sequences found in this sample. The genes are TRBV7-9 and TRBJ1-1; D might be TRBD1 (5 bases). CDR1 SEHNR and CDR2 FQNEAQ come from the germline V gene (reference sequence). The V and J ends lost 3 bases and 2 bases respectively, with 10 bases between them. This CDR3 comprises 14 residues. Here the CDR3 reads CASSFLTANTEAFF. The CDR3 DNA follows: TGTGCCAGCAGCTTTCTGACAGCCAACACTGAAGCTTTCTTT.

The chain recombines TRBV14 with TRBJ1-6, with 8 bases identical to TRBD1. The ends lost 1 base at V and 6 bases at J; junction bases unmatched: 2. CDR1 is SGHDN and CDR2 is FVKESK in the germline V gene. This CDR3 region has 15 residues. In nucleotides, the CDR3 is TGTGCCAGCAGCCAAGCCACAGGGGGTAATTCACCCCTCCACTTT. This encodes CASSQATGGNSPLHF.

The rearrangement links TRBV5-1 to TRBJ2-2; possibly TRBD2 for D (7 bases). Trimming stripped 4 bases from V and 4 bases from J, with 14 bases between. Germline CDR1 SGHRS, CDR2 YFSETQ. The CDR3 is 15 residues long. Here the CDR3 DNA reads TGCGCCAGCAGCATCCAGGGAGGGGGCACCGGGGAGCTGTTTTTT. Amino acid sequence: CASSIQGGGTGELFF.

This clone was detected a few times. This chain uses TRBV3-1 (or the pseudogene TRBV3-2) with TRBJ1-2, with D possibly TRBD1 on 6 matching bases. The CDR3 runs to 15 residues. Germline loops: CDR1 LGHDT, CDR2 YNNKEL (reference sequence). V lost 1 base to trimming and J lost 3 bases, with 12 bases between them. The CDR3 bases are TGTGCCAGCAGCCAAGGGGGGGGCGCGGACTATGGCTACACCTTC. This encodes CASSQGGGADYGYTF.

The CDR3: CASSQPGGSEQYF. In DNA form, the CDR3 reads TGCGCCAGCAGCCAGCCAGGGGGCTCCGAGCAGTACTTC. V usage is TRBV4-1 and J usage is TRBJ2-7; TRBD1 matches at 8 bases. CDR1 and CDR2 (germline): MGHRA, YSYEKL. The length of the CDR3 is 13 residues. V was clipped by 3 bases and J by 6 bases; unmatched bases: 4.

Note on this clone: The identical CDR3 is also encoded by other nucleotide sequences in the sample. The rearrangement links TRBV6-5 to TRBJ1-4, with D possibly TRBD1 on 5 matching bases. In germline, CDR1 is MNHEY, CDR2 SVGAGI. The V end lost 8 bases, the J end lost 4 bases, and 11 bases lay between the germline ends. There are 13 residues in the CDR3. DNA for the CDR3: TGTGCCAGCTCTAGGGGTTTTAATGAAAAACTGTTTTTT. Translated, it gives CASSRGFNEKLFF.

In the case of this clone: A junction boundary mismatches the germline segment, possibly from a read error. The chain's CDR3 is CAGRTSGNSYEQYF. CDR3 nucleotide sequence: TGTGCCGGCAGGACTAGCGGGAACTCCTACGAGCAGTACTTC. The J gene is TRBJ2-7, the V gene TRBV6-5; TRBD2 aligns across 12 bases. This CDR3 comprises 14 residues. CDR1 is MNHEY and CDR2 is SVGAGI in the germline V gene.

This clone was observed a single time. The rearrangement links TRBV7-2 to TRBJ2-3, with D possibly being TRBD1 (5 bases). Per germline, CDR1 SGHTA and CDR2 FQGNSA. The V and J ends lost 5 bases and 2 bases respectively, with 14 bases between them. This CDR3 region has 15 residues. The CDR3 coding sequence is TGTGCCAGCAGCAGCCGACAGACGTACACAGATACGCAGTATTTT. It codes for CASSSRQTYTDTQYF.

Comment on this clone: A read error may produce the germline difference seen at one junction end. The chain links TRBV24-1 to TRBJ2-1; perhaps TRBD1 as D (6 bases). CDR3 length equals 13 residues. Germline assignment: CDR1 KGHDR and CDR2 SFDVKD. Here the CDR3 DNA reads TGTGCCACCAGTGATTCGAATGTGGGGGCTCGGGTCTTC. Its protein product is CATSDSNVGARVF.

This sequence joins TRBV29-1 and TRBJ1-2, with D tentatively TRBD1 (6 bases). CDR3 size: 13 residues. V lost 3 bases and J 7 bases, leaving 15 bases between the germline ends. Germline-derived CDR1 and CDR2 are SQVTM and ANQGSEA. The CDR3 DNA is TGCAGCGTTGACAGGGGTGAGGTCTCTGGCTACACCTTC. It codes for CSVDRGEVSGYTF. The entire variable domain, with the rest obtained from reference TRBV29-1 and TRBJ1-2, is as follows: SAVISQKPSRDICQRGTSLTIQCQVDSQVTMMFWYRQQPGQSLTLIATANQGSEATYESGFVIDKFPISRPNLTFSTLTVSNMSPEDSSIYLCSVDRGEVSGYTFGSGTRLTVV.

V usage is TRBV9 and J usage is TRBJ2-4; the D gene is possibly TRBD1 (5 bases). The V gene's germline CDR1 is SGDLS and CDR2 YYNGEE. The CDR3 covers 17 residues. Trimming took 4 bases from V and 0 from J, leaving 17 bases between them. This chain's CDR3 is CASSSRDSNLAKNIQYF. The CDR3 nucleotides read TGTGCCAGCAGCTCCCGAGACAGCAATCTAGCCAAAAACATTCAGTACTTC.

This chain uses TRBV20-1 with TRBJ1-2; D gene unclear. In germline, CDR1 is DFQATT, CDR2 SNEGSKA (reference sequence). V lost 3 bases, J lost 11 bases, and 13 bases lay in between. The CDR3 runs 11 residues. In DNA, the CDR3 is TGCAGTGCTAGGGAAGAGCGGAGTTACACCTTC. This gives the protein CSAREERSYTF.

This clone was observed a few times. Other DNA sequences in the sample encode the same CDR3. This chain joins TRBV7-3 and TRBJ1-1; D perhaps matches TRBD1 (5 bases). V was cut by 5 bases and J by 0 bases, with 7 bases left in between. CDR3 size: 13 residues. Germline CDR1 SGHTA, CDR2 FQGTGA. The CDR3 loop reads CASSAQVNTEAFF. The CDR3 bases are TGTGCCAGCAGCGCACAGGTGAACACTGAAGCTTTCTTT.

The chain joins TRBV2 to TRBJ2-7, with D maybe TRBD1 (7 bases). Between the trimmed V and J ends, which lost 5 bases and 0 bases, there was a span of 14 bases. CDR1 and CDR2 (germline): SNHLY, FYNNEI. The length of the CDR3 is 15 residues. CDR3 loop: CASSLGGQSSYEQYF. The CDR3 region has the DNA TGTGCCAGCAGTCTGGGGGGACAGAGCTCCTACGAGCAGTACTTC. The variable domain in full, with the rest retrieved from reference TRBV2 and TRBJ2-7, is EPEVTQTPSHQVTQMGQEVILRCVPISNHLYFYWYRQILGQKVEFLVSFYNNEISEKSEIFDDQFSVERPDGSNFTLKIRSTKLEDSAMYFCASSLGGQSSYEQYFGPGTRLTVT.

The chain carries TRBV21-1 and TRBJ2-7; TRBD1 is taken as the D call from the table, unchecked against the DNA. TRBV21-1 is a listed pseudogene. This CDR3 has 19 residues. For the CDR3, the DNA is TGTGCCAGCAGCAACCCATACACAATCTTCGGGACAGACTCCTACGAGCAGTACTTC. Protein sequence: CASSNPYTIFGTDSYEQYF.

This clone was seen a handful of times. V is TRBV4-1 and J is TRBJ1-1, with TRBD1 as a possible D gene (6 bases). V lost 3 bases and J 0 bases, leaving 14 bases between the germline ends. From germline, CDR1 is MGHRA and CDR2 YSYEKL. The CDR3 loop spans 16 amino acids. CDR3 DNA sequence: TGCGCCAGCAGCCAGTTTACAGGGTTTTTGAACACTGAAGCTTTCTTT. Protein product: CASSQFTGFLNTEAFF.

This clone has only one observation. The chain carries TRBV5-1 and TRBJ1-1, with 8 bases that match TRBD1. This CDR3 has 15 residues. CDR1 SGHRS and CDR2 YFSETQ come from the germline V gene. J lost 1 base, V lost 0 bases, and 2 bases had no gene match. The CDR3: CASSLGTGRNTEAFF. The CDR3 region has the DNA TGCGCCAGCAGCTTGGGGACAGGGAGGAACACTGAAGCTTTCTTT.

The genes are TRBV30 and TRBJ1-5; D gene uncertain. The germline V gene encodes CDR1 GTSNPN and CDR2 SVGIG (reference sequence). The CDR3 spans 16 residues. The V end lost 3 bases, the J end lost 4 bases, and 19 bases lay between the germline ends. For the CDR3, the DNA is TGTGCCTGGAGCCCCGCCAGGTCAGCTGGGAATCAGCCCCAGCATTTT. Protein: CAWSPARSAGNQPQHF.

This rearrangement joins TRBV5-1 to TRBJ2-1, with D perhaps TRBD2 (5 bases). The germline CDR1 and CDR2 sequences are SGHRS and YFSETQ. V lost 1 base and J lost 2, with 10 bases in between. The CDR3 contains 15 residues. Here the CDR3 DNA reads TGCGCCAGCAGCTTGTCCAGCGGCGCCTACAATGAGCAGTTCTTC. It is translated as CASSLSSGAYNEQFF. Combining the CDR3 with reference TRBV5-1 and TRBJ2-1 gives the whole variable domain KAGVTQTPRYLIKTRGQQVTLSCSPISGHRSVSWYQQTPGQGLQFLFEYFSETQRNKGNFPGRFSGRQFSNSRSEMNVSTLELGDSALYLCASSLSSGAYNEQFFGPGTRLTVL.

The gene calls are TRBV6-5 and TRBJ2-3; D call uncertain. The V and J ends lost 6 bases and 5 bases respectively, with 6 bases between them. The CDR3 spans 11 residues. Germline V gene sequence: CDR1 MNHEY, CDR2 SVGAGI. The CDR3 reads CASSGVDTQYF. The CDR3 region has the DNA TGTGCCAGCAGCGGAGTAGATACGCAGTATTTT.